These 10 T cell receptor beta chains originate from one sample sequenced in a study of blood T cell repertoires in COVID-19. Method: immunoSEQ multiplex PCR; TCRdb's copy keeps in-frame clones and lacks some. This sample has roughly 300,000 clones, with around 86% found just once. Material for sequencing was peripheral blood. The receptors come from a woman aged 45-59 years with acute or convalescent COVID-19.

The chain has TRBV7-3 and TRBJ2-1; the match to TRBD1 covers 8 bases. V shed 5 bases, J shed 9 bases, and the junction held 6 bases outside the gene matches. The germline V gene has CDR1 SGHTA and CDR2 FQGTGA. This CDR3 has 13 amino acids. DNA for the CDR3: TGTGCCAGCAGCCTTCAGGGGGCCGGTGAGCAGTTCTTC. As protein: CASSLQGAGEQFF.

The J gene is TRBJ2-1, the V gene TRBV6-6; TRBD2 matches 12 bases. V was pared by 4 bases and J by 2 bases, with 3 bases of the junction left unmatched. The CDR3 contains 16 residues. From germline, CDR1 is MNHNY and CDR2 SVGAGI (reference sequence). CDR3 DNA sequence: TGTGCCAGCAGTTCAGGACTAGCGGGACCCTACAATGAGCAGTTCTTC. It translates to CASSSGLAGPYNEQFF.

This chain links TRBV2 with TRBJ2-1; 11 bases line up with TRBD2. The ends lost 0 bases at V and 8 bases at J; junction bases unmatched: 9. This CDR3 is built from 17 residues. The V gene's germline CDR1 is SNHLY and CDR2 FYNNEI. CDR3 nucleotides: TGTGCCAGCAGTGAAGCGGAGACTAGCGGGATTCGGGATGAGCAGTTCTTC. Translating it yields CASSEAETSGIRDEQFF. The full variable domain, its missing parts supplied by reference TRBV2 and TRBJ2-1, is EPEVTQTPSHQVTQMGQEVILRCVPISNHLYFYWYRQILGQKVEFLVSFYNNEISEKSEIFDDQFSVERPDGSNFTLKIRSTKLEDSAMYFCASSEAETSGIRDEQFFGPGTRLTVL.

This chain connects TRBV28 to TRBJ2-7, with 9 positions matching TRBD2. This CDR3 comprises 14 residues. Germline V CDR1 and CDR2: MDHEN, SYDVKM. Trimming removed 5 bases from V and 5 bases from J; junction bases left unmatched: 7. CDR3 in amino acids: CASSTDSGRNEQYF. CDR3 nucleotide sequence: TGTGCCAGCAGTACCGACAGCGGGAGGAACGAGCAGTACTTC.

The chain couples TRBV19 to TRBJ2-7; TRBD2 is a possible D gene (6 bases). This CDR3 has 13 residues. Trimming left V 5 bases short and J 7 bases short, with 15 bases between. Germline loops: CDR1 LNHDA, CDR2 SQIVND (reference sequence). The CDR3 bases are TGTGCCAGTAGTTCGGGACGGGAGCGAGAGCAGTACTTC. Protein sequence: CASSSGREREQYF.

This chain connects TRBV11-2 to TRBJ2-3, with TRBD1 matching 10 bases. Germline V gene sequence: CDR1 SGHAT, CDR2 FQNNGV. With V trimmed by 1 base and J by 4 bases, 8 bases remained unmatched. CDR3 size: 17 residues. CDR3 loop: CASSLAATGGMSDTQYF. DNA of the CDR3: TGTGCCAGCAGCTTAGCGGCGACAGGGGGCATGTCAGATACGCAGTATTTT. The entire variable domain, with the rest obtained from reference TRBV11-2 and TRBJ2-3, is as follows: EAGVAQSPRYKIIEKRQSVAFWCNPISGHATLYWYQQILGQGPKLLIQFQNNGVVDDSQLPKDRFSAERLKGVDSTLKIQPAKLEDSAVYLCASSLAATGGMSDTQYFGPGTRLTVL.

The J gene is TRBJ2-7, the V gene TRBV28; TRBD1 aligns across 7 bases. The V gene end was trimmed by 3 bases and the J gene end by 2 bases; junction bases not matched to a gene: 4. The CDR3 extends over 14 amino acids. Germline V gives CDR1 MDHEN, CDR2 SYDVKM. CDR3 DNA: TGTGCCAGCAGTTTTTCGGGACAGCCCTACGAGCAGTACTTC. This encodes CASSFSGQPYEQYF.

This clone was observed a single time. This sequence joins TRBV6-5 and TRBJ1-2; D not certain. The CDR3 sequence is 14 residues long. Germline V gives CDR1 MNHEY, CDR2 SVGAGI. Trimming left V 7 bases short and J 4 bases short, with 16 bases between. CDR3 coding DNA: TGTGCCAGCACCCCGGCGCCAAGCGGCTATGGCTACACCTTC. Translating gives CASTPAPSGYGYTF.

The J gene is TRBJ1-3, the V gene TRBV19, with D hard to call. In germline, CDR1 is LNHDA, CDR2 SQIVND (reference sequence). The length of the CDR3 is 14 residues. The V end was cut by 3 bases, the J end by 0 bases, with 6 bases between. The CDR3, as DNA: TGTGCCAGTAGTATCGGGTACTCTGGAAACACCATATATTTT. The encoded protein is CASSIGYSGNTIYF.

A word on this clone: Additional DNA sequences in this sample encode the identical CDR3. The genes are TRBV5-1 and TRBJ2-3; no definite D call. This CDR3 spans 13 amino acids. The V gene lost 2 bases and the J gene lost 0 bases, with 4 bases spanning the gap. Germline-derived CDR1 and CDR2 are SGHRS and YFSETQ. CDR3 sequence (DNA): TGCGCCAGCAGCTTTAGCAGCACAGATACGCAGTATTTT. This codes for CASSFSSTDTQYF.